These 9 T cell receptor beta chains were sequenced from one sample in a study of blood T cell repertoires in COVID-19. Repertoires were generated with immunoSEQ multiplex PCR, while TCRdb's copy carries only in-frame clones and drops some. The profile shows approximately 210,000 clones, 65% to 90% of them singletons. Sequencing was done on a sample of PBMCs or T cells enriched from blood (not recorded which). Receptors were obtained from a woman aged 45-65 years with acute COVID-19.

This clone was observed a handful of times. The rearrangement uses TRBV7-9 and TRBJ1-3, with D uncertain. Germline assignment: CDR1 SEHNR and CDR2 FQNEAQ (reference sequence). This CDR3 has 13 amino acids. The V and J ends lost 3 bases and 2 bases respectively, with 5 bases between them. CDR3 amino acids: CASSFIPGNTIYF. DNA for the CDR3: TGTGCCAGCAGCTTCATCCCTGGAAACACCATATATTTT.

This clone was seen more than once but under ten times. This chain links TRBV7-2 with TRBJ2-7, with 13 positions matching TRBD2. CDR1 is SGHTA, CDR2 FQGNSA, per germline. The ends lost 4 bases at V and 6 bases at J; junction bases unmatched: 9. The CDR3 consists of 16 residues. The CDR3, as DNA: TGTGCCAGCAGCTCTTTGGGACTAGCGGGAAGCCTCGAGCAGTACTTC. As protein: CASSSLGLAGSLEQYF.

This rearrangement joins TRBV6-6 to TRBJ2-5; 12 positions match TRBD1. V was clipped by 8 bases and J by 6 bases; unmatched bases: 7. Germline CDR1 is MNHNY and CDR2 is SVGAGI (reference sequence). There are 14 residues in the CDR3. The chain's CDR3 is CASAGTGGEKTQYF. DNA of the CDR3: TGTGCCAGCGCAGGGACAGGGGGCGAGAAGACCCAGTACTTC.

The genes are TRBV6-6 and TRBJ1-2, with 12 bases lining up with TRBD1. Trimming took 5 bases from V and 1 from J; bases not matched to a gene: 14. CDR3 length equals 19 residues. CDR1 and CDR2 from the germline V gene are MNHNY and SVGAGI (reference sequence). This chain's CDR3 is CASSPFNQGQGAHNYGYTF. Written as DNA, the CDR3 is TGTGCCAGCAGTCCGTTCAACCAGGGACAGGGGGCGCATAACTATGGCTACACCTTC.

This clone was observed a handful of times. Germline is not matched at one junction end, which may reflect a read error. The V call is TRBV7-7, the J call TRBJ1-5; 8 bases are shared with TRBD1. This CDR3 comprises 19 residues. Germline loops: CDR1 SSHAT, CDR2 FNYEAQ (reference sequence). CDR3 sequence (DNA): TGTGCTAGCAGCTTATTTTGGCAGGGGGCGCATATTAGCAATCAGCCCCAGCATTTT. The encoded protein is CASSLFWQGAHISNQPQHF.

CDR3 in DNA: TGTGCCAGTAGTAAAACGGTATCCTACGAGCAGTACTTC. Protein sequence: CASSKTVSYEQYF. V and J are TRBV19 and TRBJ2-7; D is ambiguous. Looked up from germline, CDR1 is LNHDA and CDR2 is SQIVND (reference sequence). V lost 4 bases, J lost 1 base, and 8 bases lay in between. The CDR3 is 13 amino acids.

The chain combines TRBV3-1 (or the pseudogene TRBV3-2) with TRBJ1-3; a weak D match, TRBD1 (5 bases). The CDR3 has 15 residues. In germline, CDR1 is LGHDT, CDR2 YNNKEL (reference sequence). The V end lost 1 base, the J end lost 4 bases, and 11 bases lay between the germline ends. As DNA, the CDR3 is TGTGCCAGCAGCCAAGGGAGCCAGGGAGGAAACACCATATATTTT. This codes for CASSQGSQGGNTIYF.

This clone occurred once. This chain's CDR3 is CSVLLQKGANEQFF. The DNA for the CDR3 is TGCAGCGTCTTACTCCAAAAGGGGGCCAATGAGCAGTTCTTC. J is TRBJ2-1 and V is TRBV29-1, with 7 positions matching TRBD1. The CDR3 runs 14 residues. Losses at the gene ends were 6 bases for V and 6 bases for J; bases not matched to a gene: 11. CDR1 and CDR2 (germline): SQVTM, ANQGSEA.

The CDR3 DNA reads TGTGCCAGCAGCTCAGAAATAAACACTGAAGCTTTCTTT. Its protein is CASSSEINTEAFF. The chain joins TRBV12-3 or TRBV12-4 to TRBJ1-1, with unresolved D. The ends were cut back, 6 bases at V and 2 bases at J, with 10 bases in the middle. This CDR3 region has 13 residues.